Shown below are 3 T cell receptor beta chains from a single sample sequenced in a study of blood T cell repertoires in COVID-19. Some clones are missing from TCRdb's copy, which holds only in-frame ones; the method was immunoSEQ multiplex PCR. The sample records some 180,000 clones, less than 90% being singletons. The specimen was peripheral blood. These receptors all stem from a man aged 70 or older with active or convalescent COVID-19.

This rearrangement joins TRBV15 to TRBJ2-3; 7 positions match TRBD2. With 5 bases clipped from V and 2 bases from J, the junction kept 7 bases outside the gene matches. Germline V gene data show CDR1 as LNHNV and CDR2 as YYDKDF (reference sequence). This CDR3 region has 15 residues. CDR3 nucleotide sequence: TGTGCCACCAGCGCAAATCGGGACTACACAGATACGCAGTATTTT. Protein: CATSANRDYTDTQYF.

This clone has ten or more counts. This chain links TRBV18 with TRBJ1-3, with 7 bases fitting TRBD1. In germline, CDR1 is KGHSH, CDR2 LQKENI. CDR3 size: 16 residues. Unmatched junction bases numbered 9, after V lost 2 bases and J lost 5 bases. CDR3 bases: TGTGCCAGCTCACCAGGCTTAGGGACAGCCAGAAACACCATATATTTT. It codes for CASSPGLGTARNTIYF.

This chain joins TRBV19 and TRBJ2-2, with TRBD2 matching 14 bases. This CDR3 contains 19 residues. The germline CDR1 and CDR2 sequences are LNHDA and SQIVND (reference sequence). Germline trimming cut 0 bases from V and 5 bases from J; bases unmatched to any gene: 8. The chain's CDR3 is CASSIDRGLAGVWTGELFF. The CDR3 DNA is TGTGCCAGTAGTATAGACCGGGGACTAGCGGGAGTTTGGACCGGGGAGCTGTTTTTT.